This entry lists 16 T cell receptor beta chains sequenced from one sample in a study of CD8+CD57+ T cells in acquired aplastic anemia. The sequenced patients had an expansion of CD8+CD57+ cells seen by flow cytometry. CDR3 and TCR beta VDJ profiling relied on genomic DNA as the template. Via MiXCR, TCRdb re-called the reads, giving one row per CDR3 protein. The sample yields approximately 220,000 distinct CDR3 sequences, about half seen once. Sequencing was carried out using sorted CD4+, CD8+, or CD8+CD57+ T cells (not recorded which) from PBMCs. The source of these receptors is a human donor with aplastic anemia.

V gene TRBV9 combines with J gene TRBJ2-5; 9 bases are shared with TRBD2. CDR1 and CDR2 (germline): SGDLS, YYNGEE. This CDR3 contains 16 residues. The V and J ends lost 0 bases and 1 base, in that order; junction bases with no gene match: 4. CDR3 coding DNA: TGTGCCAGCAGCGTAGGCGTTAGCGGGGGCCAAGAGACCCAGTACTTC. This codes for CASSVGVSGGQETQYF. Supplemented by reference TRBV9 and TRBJ2-5, the full variable domain reads DSGVTQTPKHLITATGQRVTLRCSPRSGDLSVYWYQQSLDQGLQFLIQYYNGEERAKGNILERFSAQQFPDLHSELNLSSLELGDSALYFCASSVGVSGGQETQYFGPGTRLLVL.

Ten or more counts support this clonotype. V is TRBV5-6 and J is TRBJ2-5, with D perhaps matching TRBD1 (5 bases). The length of the CDR3 is 13 residues. Germline lookup yields CDR1 SGHDT and CDR2 YYEEEE. Trimming removed 2 bases from V and 5 bases from J, with 10 bases in between. The CDR3 coding sequence is TGTGCCAGCAGCTTCCAGGGATGGGAGACCCAGTACTTC. As protein: CASSFQGWETQYF.

The chain combines TRBV14 with TRBJ2-3; 8 bases line up with TRBD2. This CDR3 contains 16 residues. The germline gives CDR1 SGHDN, CDR2 FVKESK. J was trimmed by 1 base and V by 1 base; bases with no gene match: 4. CDR3 amino acids: CASSQVPAGGTDTQYF. DNA for the CDR3: TGTGCCAGCAGCCAAGTTCCAGCGGGGGGCACAGATACGCAGTATTTT.

This chain links TRBV10-1 with TRBJ2-7; possible D gene TRBD1, 5 bases. The V gene lost 0 bases and the J gene lost 1 base, with 10 bases spanning the gap. In germline, CDR1 is WNHNN, CDR2 SYGVQD (reference sequence). CDR3 length equals 15 residues. The CDR3 sequence: CASSESVAGSYEQYF. The CDR3 DNA sequence: TGCGCCAGCAGTGAGTCGGTAGCAGGGTCCTACGAGCAGTACTTC.

Ten or more counts support this clonotype. This chain uses TRBV5-1 with TRBJ2-1; 9 bases agree with TRBD1. The J segment lost 5 bases and the V segment lost 2 bases, leaving 11 bases of the junction unmatched. This CDR3 has 17 amino acids. CDR1 SGHRS and CDR2 YFSETQ come from the germline V gene. CDR3 in amino acids: CASSLDPGQGGDNEQFF. The CDR3 DNA sequence: TGCGCCAGCAGCTTAGACCCGGGACAGGGAGGCGACAATGAGCAGTTCTTC.

A word on this clonotype: A much larger clonotype is one base distant, so this may be a read error. The genes are TRBV20-1 and TRBJ1-3; D gene ambiguous. The CDR3 covers 14 residues. Germline V gene data show CDR1 as DFQATT and CDR2 as SNEGSKA (reference sequence). CDR3 protein: CSARKETSGNTTYF. The CDR3 DNA reads TGCAGTGCTAGAAAGGAAACGTCGGGAAACACCACATATTTT.

A single count supports this clonotype. V and J are TRBV12-3 or TRBV12-4 and TRBJ1-6; D might be TRBD1 (5 bases). V was cut by 5 bases and J by 9 bases, with 17 bases left in between. CDR3 size: 15 residues. DNA of the CDR3: TGTGCCAGCAGTCCGGGGGGACTCTCAAGTTCACCCCTCCACTTT. It specifies CASSPGGLSSSPLHF.

The chain joins TRBV19 to TRBJ2-7; D possibly corresponds to TRBD2 (6 bases). Germline CDR1 is LNHDA and CDR2 is SQIVND (reference sequence). The length of the CDR3 is 14 residues. V was trimmed by 5 bases and J by 6 bases, leaving 17 bases between them. This chain's CDR3 is CASSLTPEGLEQYF. Written as DNA, the CDR3 is TGTGCCAGTAGTTTGACTCCGGAGGGCCTCGAGCAGTACTTC.

This clonotype came up many times. The CDR3 sequence is CSARQGHSFNYGYTF. In nucleotides, the CDR3 is TGCAGTGCTAGACAGGGCCATAGTTTTAACTATGGCTACACCTTC. This chain joins TRBV20-1 and TRBJ1-2, with a weak D call TRBD1 (5 bases). Germline V gene lookup returns CDR1 DFQATT and CDR2 SNEGSKA (reference sequence). The CDR3 spans 15 residues. Trimming took 2 bases from V and 1 from J, leaving 14 bases between them.

The rearrangement joins TRBV2 to TRBJ1-4; D gene ambiguous. Germline V gives CDR1 SNHLY, CDR2 FYNNEI. The CDR3 contains 15 residues. Trimming stripped 6 bases from V and 8 bases from J, with 19 bases between. The CDR3 reads CASRVLMAAREKLFF. CDR3 coding DNA: TGTGCCAGCAGGGTCCTGATGGCCGCGAGGGAAAAACTGTTTTTT.

This clonotype was recorded many times. The chain links TRBV14 to TRBJ2-6, with D unclear. Per the germline V gene, CDR1 is SGHDN and CDR2 is FVKESK. The CDR3 is 20 amino acids. V lost 1 base, J lost 4 bases, and 23 bases lay in between. Here the CDR3 reads CASSQASGARGRAGANVLTF. The CDR3 region has the DNA TGTGCCAGCAGCCAAGCTTCAGGCGCCCGTGGCCGGGCCGGGGCCAACGTCCTGACTTTC.

This clonotype was recorded at least ten times. The chain recombines TRBV7-2 with TRBJ2-1; TRBD2 matches 10 bases. From germline, CDR1 is SGHTA and CDR2 FQGNSA. The CDR3 loop spans 15 amino acids. Trimming at V came to 6 bases and at J to 9 bases, leaving 11 bases not matched to a gene. The CDR3 reads CASRPPSGGLGEQFF. Here the CDR3 DNA reads TGTGCCAGCAGACCGCCTAGCGGGGGTCTGGGTGAGCAGTTCTTC.

The chain is built from TRBV6-9 and TRBJ1-1; D is undetermined. CDR3 length: 12 residues. Germline V lookup: CDR1 MNHGY, CDR2 SVAAGI. Trimming stripped 5 bases from V and 10 bases from J, with 14 bases between. CDR3 protein: CASSPENRGAFF. The CDR3 nucleotides read TGTGCCAGCAGTCCGGAGAACCGAGGAGCTTTCTTT.

This clonotype came up many times. The chain uses TRBV29-1 and TRBJ2-7; 7 bases match TRBD2. This CDR3 is 13 amino acids long. CDR1 and CDR2 from the germline V gene are SQVTM and ANQGSEA. V lost 4 bases to trimming and J lost 1 base; unmatched junction nucleotides: 4. The CDR3: CSVGEGGSYEQYF. CDR3 nucleotides: TGCAGCGTTGGGGAGGGCGGTTCCTACGAGCAGTACTTC.

With respect to this clonotype: A read error is possible here, since a much larger clone lies one base away. Without the conserved terminal phenylalanine or tryptophan, this CDR3 likely stems from a read error. The chain uses TRBV5-5 and TRBJ1-5; D not certain. V gave up 2 bases and J gave up 4 bases, with 13 bases separating them. This CDR3 is 15 amino acids long. The V gene's germline CDR1 is SGHKS and CDR2 YYEKEE (reference sequence). Written as DNA, the CDR3 is TGTGCCAGCAGCTTAGATGCGGGCCGAAATCAGCCCCAGCATTCT. Translation gives CASSLDAGRNQPQHS.

The chain carries TRBV6-2 or TRBV6-3 and TRBJ1-1; tentatively, D is TRBD1 (5 bases). Trimming left V 8 bases short and J 3 bases short, with 13 bases between. The CDR3 is 13 amino acids. Germline V gene lookup returns CDR1 MNHEY and CDR2 SVGEGT. Written as DNA, the CDR3 is TGTGCCAGCCGGACCACAGGTGACACTGAAGCTTTCTTT. This codes for CASRTTGDTEAFF.